The 10 T cell receptor beta chains reported below all come from one sample, sequenced in a study of T cell responses to AZD1222 COVID-19 vaccine. The table came from immunoSEQ multiplex PCR; TCRdb's copy has only in-frame clones and leaves some out. The data contain 150,000 to 200,000 clones, approximately 90% of them seen just once; the ten biggest clones take up 1% to 1.5%. The sample consisted of peripheral blood, taken 28 days after the second AZD1222 dose. These receptors all stem from an adult who received the AZD1222 COVID-19 vaccine.

This sequence joins TRBV6-5 and TRBJ1-2, with TRBD1 matching over 8 bases. With 6 bases clipped from V and 7 bases from J, the junction kept 10 bases outside the gene matches. This CDR3 comprises 14 residues. CDR1 is MNHEY, CDR2 SVGAGI, per germline. The DNA for the CDR3 is TGTGCCAGCAGCGACCGACAGGGGTTATCTGGCTACACCTTC. This gives the protein CASSDRQGLSGYTF.

This sequence joins TRBV6-5 and TRBJ2-7; no clear D. Between the trimmed V and J ends, which lost 5 bases and 4 bases, there was a span of 6 bases. CDR1 and CDR2 (germline): MNHEY, SVGAGI. The CDR3 sequence is 11 residues long. Here the CDR3 reads CASSLRYEQYF. The DNA of the CDR3 is TGTGCCAGCAGTCTTCGTTACGAGCAGTACTTC.

J is TRBJ2-3 and V is TRBV11-2; no clear D gene. V lost 7 bases and J lost 2, with 7 bases in between. This CDR3 has 12 amino acids. Germline V lookup: CDR1 SGHAT, CDR2 FQNNGV. The CDR3 spells CASNSYTDTQYF. The CDR3 DNA reads as TGTGCCAGCAACTCCTACACAGATACGCAGTATTTT.

This chain links TRBV6-5 with TRBJ2-7; 12 nucleotides align to TRBD2. Germline lookup yields CDR1 MNHEY and CDR2 SVGAGI. V shed 5 bases, J shed 5 bases, and the junction held 4 bases outside the gene matches. This CDR3 spans 14 amino acids. The CDR3 sequence is CASSLAGGPHEQYF. In nucleotides, the CDR3 is TGTGCCAGCAGTCTAGCGGGGGGGCCCCACGAGCAGTACTTC.

This chain joins TRBV27 and TRBJ2-1; weak D call: TRBD1 (6 bases). CDR3 size: 14 residues. Germline V gives CDR1 MNHEY, CDR2 SMNVEV (reference sequence). The V gene lost 5 bases and the J gene lost 4 bases, with 12 bases spanning the gap. CDR3 amino acids: CASSLGQLYNEQFF. As DNA, the CDR3 is TGTGCCAGCAGTCTGGGACAACTTTACAATGAGCAGTTCTTC.

The rearrangement joins TRBV12-5 to TRBJ2-7; D unresolved. Trimming shortened V by 1 base and J by 2 bases, and 3 bases separated the two germline ends. The CDR3 runs 12 residues. Looked up from germline, CDR1 is LGHNT and CDR2 is FRNRAP. The CDR3, as DNA: TGTGCTAGTGGTTTGGACCCCTACGAGCAGTACTTC. This sequence encodes CASGLDPYEQYF.

The count of this clone is one. The CDR3 region is CASSYSVGTEAFF. The CDR3 DNA sequence: TGTGCCAGCAGTTACTCGGTGGGGACTGAAGCTTTCTTT. The rearrangement uses TRBV6-2 or TRBV6-3 and TRBJ1-1; unclear D gene. Deletions cut 0 bases from V and 5 bases from J, with 7 bases between. The germline gives CDR1 MNHEY, CDR2 SVGEGT. The CDR3 spans 13 residues.

J is TRBJ1-2 and V is TRBV2; no reliable D call. This CDR3 comprises 17 residues. Trimming cost V 1 base and J 3 bases, with 18 bases left between them. Germline assignment: CDR1 SNHLY and CDR2 FYNNEI. The DNA of the CDR3 is TGTGCCAGCAGTGAAGGGGGTCCAGAATGGAAGGACTATGGCTACACCTTC. Its translation is CASSEGGPEWKDYGYTF.

V and J are TRBV9 and TRBJ2-2; D may be TRBD2 (7 bases). Trimming stripped 0 bases from V and 3 bases from J, with 12 bases between. CDR3 length: 16 residues. Germline values: CDR1 SGDLS, CDR2 YYNGEE. The CDR3, as DNA: TGTGCCAGCAGCGTAGACGCGGGGGCCTACACCGGGGAGCTGTTTTTT. It yields the protein CASSVDAGAYTGELFF.

The rearrangement uses TRBV7-9 and TRBJ2-7; 8 bases agree with TRBD2. Trimming removed 2 bases from V and 6 bases from J; junction bases left unmatched: 9. This CDR3 contains 15 residues. Germline V gene sequence: CDR1 SEHNR, CDR2 FQNEAQ (reference sequence). DNA of the CDR3: TGTGCCAGCAGCTTACTCAGCGGGGGAGGTCGCGAGCAGTACTTC. Residues: CASSLLSGGGREQYF.